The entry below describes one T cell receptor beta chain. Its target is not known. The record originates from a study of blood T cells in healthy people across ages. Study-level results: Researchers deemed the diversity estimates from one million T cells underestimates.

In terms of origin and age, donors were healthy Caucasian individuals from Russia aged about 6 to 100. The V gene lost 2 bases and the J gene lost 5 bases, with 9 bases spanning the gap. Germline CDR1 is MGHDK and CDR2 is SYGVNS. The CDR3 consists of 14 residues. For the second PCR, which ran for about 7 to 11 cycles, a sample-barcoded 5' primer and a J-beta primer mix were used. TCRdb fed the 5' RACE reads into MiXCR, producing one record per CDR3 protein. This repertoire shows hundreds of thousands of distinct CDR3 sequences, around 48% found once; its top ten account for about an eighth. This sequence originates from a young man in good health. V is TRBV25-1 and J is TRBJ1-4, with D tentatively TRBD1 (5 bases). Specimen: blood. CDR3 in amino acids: CASSERGGNEKLFF. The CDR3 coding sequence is TGTGCCAGCAGTGAACGGGGCGGGAATGAAAAACTGTTTTTT.